Listed here is a single TCR beta chain. Original processing methods: By means of reference gene primer amplification, nucleated cell counts were estimated. Method: immunoSEQ multiplex PCR; TCRdb's copy keeps in-frame clones and lacks some. V and J calls and clone size follow that table, whereas D and trimming were derived from the DNA. The table shows about 90,000 clones, with around nine tenths occurring only once. The data were taken from a study of blood T cell repertoires in COVID-19. Overall study: There were acute and convalescent COVID-19 samples, and they came from the United States, Italy and Spain. PBMCs, B-cell-depleted T cells, or T cells provided the cDNA or gDNA that made up the material.

Trimming removed 0 bases at V and 1 base at J, with 19 bases between. The CDR3 runs to 20 residues. This rearrangement joins TRBV23-1 to TRBJ1-6, with D tentatively TRBD1 (6 bases). TRBV23-1 qualifies as an ORF whose function is uncertain. The specimen sequenced was peripheral blood. The source of this sequence is an older man with acute or convalescent COVID-19. The CDR3 is CASSQSSSRGVGSYNSPLHF. CDR3 nucleotides: TGCGCCAGCAGTCAATCCTCGAGCAGGGGTGTTGGGTCCTATAATTCACCCCTCCACTTT.